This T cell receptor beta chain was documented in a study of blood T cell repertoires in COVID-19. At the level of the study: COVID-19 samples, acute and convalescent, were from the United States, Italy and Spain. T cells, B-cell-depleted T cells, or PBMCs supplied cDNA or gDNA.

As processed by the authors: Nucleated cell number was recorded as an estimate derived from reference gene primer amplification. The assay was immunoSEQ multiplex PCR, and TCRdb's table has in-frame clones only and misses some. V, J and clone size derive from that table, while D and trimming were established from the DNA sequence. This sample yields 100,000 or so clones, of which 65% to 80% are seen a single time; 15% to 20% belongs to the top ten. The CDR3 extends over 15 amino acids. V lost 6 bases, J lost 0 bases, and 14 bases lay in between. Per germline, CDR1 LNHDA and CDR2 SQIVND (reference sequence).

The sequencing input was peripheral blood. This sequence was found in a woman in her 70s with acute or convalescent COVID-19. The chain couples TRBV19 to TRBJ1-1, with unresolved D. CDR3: CASSRYVRLNTEAFF. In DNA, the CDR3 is TGTGCCAGTAGCCGGTACGTAAGATTGAACACTGAAGCTTTCTTT.